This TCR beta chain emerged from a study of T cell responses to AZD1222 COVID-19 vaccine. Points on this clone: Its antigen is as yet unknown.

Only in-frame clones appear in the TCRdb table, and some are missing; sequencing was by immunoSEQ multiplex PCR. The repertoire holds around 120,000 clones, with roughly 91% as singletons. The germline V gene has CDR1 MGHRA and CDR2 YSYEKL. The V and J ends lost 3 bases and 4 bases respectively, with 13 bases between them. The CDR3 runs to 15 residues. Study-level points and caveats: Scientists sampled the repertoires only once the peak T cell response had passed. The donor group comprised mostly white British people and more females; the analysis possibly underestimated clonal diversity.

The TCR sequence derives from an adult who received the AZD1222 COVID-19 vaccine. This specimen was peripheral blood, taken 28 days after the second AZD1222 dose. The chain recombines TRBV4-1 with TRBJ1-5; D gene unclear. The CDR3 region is CASSHPGEGNQPQHF. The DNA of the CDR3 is TGCGCCAGCAGCCACCCCGGGGAAGGTAATCAGCCCCAGCATTTT.